This T cell receptor (beta chain) was sequenced in a study of cytomegalovirus exposure and HLA in healthy donors. The primer mix had 60 Vbeta and 13 Jbeta primers. Libraries were prepared by immunoSEQ multiplex PCR; TCRdb keeps only in-frame clonotypes and omits some of them. This table holds about 97,000 clones, around 77% found once. The CDR3 covers 13 residues. The germline CDR1 and CDR2 sequences are SNHLY and FYNNEI. V lost 5 bases and J lost 13; bases outside the gene matches: 8. The TCR sequence derives from a male donor in good health and CMV-seropositive. V and J are TRBV2 and TRBJ2-2; 9 nucleotides match TRBD2. The sample taken for sequencing was PBMCs. In DNA form, the CDR3 reads TGTGCCAGCAGTCGGACTAGCGCCACAGGGCTGTTTTTT. Its protein product is CASSRTSATGLFF.